The clone carrying this TCR beta chain was recorded once. The antigen is not known. The sample comes from a study of cytomegalovirus exposure and HLA in healthy donors. Broader study findings: In most subjects, TCR beta sequences reportedly gave accurate predictions of HLA-A and HLA-B alleles.

Researchers ran the PCR with 60 Vbeta and 13 Jbeta primers. Repertoires were generated with immunoSEQ multiplex PCR, while TCRdb's copy carries only in-frame clones and drops some. The sample carries 120,000 to 150,000 clones, roughly 80% recorded once. V was clipped by 7 bases and J by 12 bases, with 22 bases between them. The CDR3 is made up of 14 amino acids. CDR1 and CDR2 (germline): ENHRY, SYGVKD. The sequenced sample was PBMCs. V gene TRBV10-3 combines with J gene TRBJ2-1; a possible D gene is TRBD2 (6 bases). The receptor was derived from a man aged 35 to 55 in good health and CMV-seropositive. The DNA for the CDR3 is TGTGCCATCACCGGAGGGTTATACAATGATGGGCAGTTCTTC. Translation gives CAITGGLYNDGQFF.